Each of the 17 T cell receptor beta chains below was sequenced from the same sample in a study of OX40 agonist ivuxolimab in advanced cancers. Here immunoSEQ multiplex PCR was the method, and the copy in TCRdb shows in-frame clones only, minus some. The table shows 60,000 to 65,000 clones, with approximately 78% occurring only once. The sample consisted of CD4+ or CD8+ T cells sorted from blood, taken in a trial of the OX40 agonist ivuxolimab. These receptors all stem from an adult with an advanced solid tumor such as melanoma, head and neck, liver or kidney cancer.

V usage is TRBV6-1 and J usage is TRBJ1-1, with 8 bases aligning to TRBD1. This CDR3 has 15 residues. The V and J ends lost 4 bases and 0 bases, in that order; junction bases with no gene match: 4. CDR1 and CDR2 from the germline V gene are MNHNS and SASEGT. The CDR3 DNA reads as TGTGCCAGCAGTGGGACAGGGACAATGAACACTGAAGCTTTCTTT. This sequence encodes CASSGTGTMNTEAFF.

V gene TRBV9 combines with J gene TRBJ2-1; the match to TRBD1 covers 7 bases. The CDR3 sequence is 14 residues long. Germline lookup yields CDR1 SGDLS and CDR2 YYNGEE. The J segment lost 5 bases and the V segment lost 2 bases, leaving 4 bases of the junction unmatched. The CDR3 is CASSVRGLDNEQFF. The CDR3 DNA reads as TGTGCCAGCAGCGTCAGGGGGTTGGACAATGAGCAGTTCTTC.

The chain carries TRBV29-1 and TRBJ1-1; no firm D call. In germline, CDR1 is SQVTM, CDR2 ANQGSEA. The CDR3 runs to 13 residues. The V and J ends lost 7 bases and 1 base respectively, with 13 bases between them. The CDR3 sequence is CSAWAVGNTEAFF. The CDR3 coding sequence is TGCAGCGCTTGGGCAGTGGGGAACACTGAAGCTTTCTTT.

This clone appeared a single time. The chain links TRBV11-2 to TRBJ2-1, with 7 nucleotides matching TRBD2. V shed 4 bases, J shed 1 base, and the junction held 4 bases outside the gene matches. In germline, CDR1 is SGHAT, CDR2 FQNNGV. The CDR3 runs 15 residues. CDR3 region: CASSSAGESYNEQFF. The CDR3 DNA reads TGTGCCAGCAGCTCCGCGGGAGAGTCCTACAATGAGCAGTTCTTC.

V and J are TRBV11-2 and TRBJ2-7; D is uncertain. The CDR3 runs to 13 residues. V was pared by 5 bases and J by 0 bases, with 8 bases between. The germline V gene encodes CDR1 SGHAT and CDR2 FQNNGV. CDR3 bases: TGTGCCAGCAGCGCAACCGCCTCCTACGAGCAGTACTTC. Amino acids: CASSATASYEQYF.

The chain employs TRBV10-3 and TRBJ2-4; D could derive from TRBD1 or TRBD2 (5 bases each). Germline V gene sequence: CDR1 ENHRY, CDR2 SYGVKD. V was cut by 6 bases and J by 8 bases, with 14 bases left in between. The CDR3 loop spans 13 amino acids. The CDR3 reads CAIREGREDIQYF. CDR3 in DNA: TGTGCCATCAGAGAGGGGCGAGAGGACATTCAGTACTTC.

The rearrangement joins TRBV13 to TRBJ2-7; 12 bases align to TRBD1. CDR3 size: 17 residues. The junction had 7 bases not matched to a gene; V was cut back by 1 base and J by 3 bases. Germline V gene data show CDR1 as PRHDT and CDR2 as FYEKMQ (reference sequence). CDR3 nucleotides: TGTGCCAGCAGCTTAGAAGGGACAGGGGGCTATCGCTACGAGCAGTACTTC. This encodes CASSLEGTGGYRYEQYF.

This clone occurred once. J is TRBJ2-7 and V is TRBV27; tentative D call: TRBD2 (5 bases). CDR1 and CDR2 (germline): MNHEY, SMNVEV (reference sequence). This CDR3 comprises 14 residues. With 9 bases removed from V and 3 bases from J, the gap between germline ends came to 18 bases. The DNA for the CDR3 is TGTGCCAGTCTTCTACGGGATTACGGCTACGAGCAGTACGTC. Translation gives CASLLRDYGYEQYV.

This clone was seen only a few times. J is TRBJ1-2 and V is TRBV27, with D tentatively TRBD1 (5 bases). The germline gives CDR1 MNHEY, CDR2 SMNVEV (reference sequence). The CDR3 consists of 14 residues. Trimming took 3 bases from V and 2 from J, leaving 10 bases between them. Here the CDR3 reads CASSFAGDNYGYTF. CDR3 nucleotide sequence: TGTGCCAGCAGTTTCGCGGGGGACAACTATGGCTACACCTTC.

In nucleotides, the CDR3 is TGCGCCAGCAGCCAAGGCCCGGGAGCCAACACCGGGGAGCTGTTTTTT. It translates to CASSQGPGANTGELFF. This chain links TRBV4-3 with TRBJ2-2; TRBD2 might be the D (6 bases). Looked up from germline, CDR1 is LGHNA and CDR2 is YSLEER. There are 16 residues in the CDR3. The V and J ends lost 1 base and 2 bases respectively, with 11 bases between them.

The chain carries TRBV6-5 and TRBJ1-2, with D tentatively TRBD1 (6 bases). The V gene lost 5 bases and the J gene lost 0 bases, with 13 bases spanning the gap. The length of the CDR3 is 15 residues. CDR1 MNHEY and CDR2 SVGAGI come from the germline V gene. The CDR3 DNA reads TGTGCCAGCAGTACCGACAGGACCGCTAACTATGGCTACACCTTC. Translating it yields CASSTDRTANYGYTF.

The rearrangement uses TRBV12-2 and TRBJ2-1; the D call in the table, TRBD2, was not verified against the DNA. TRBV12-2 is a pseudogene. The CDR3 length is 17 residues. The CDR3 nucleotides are TGTGCAAGTCGCTTAGAGTCTAGCGGGGTACACTACAATGAGCAGTTCTTC. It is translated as CASRLESSGVHYNEQFF.

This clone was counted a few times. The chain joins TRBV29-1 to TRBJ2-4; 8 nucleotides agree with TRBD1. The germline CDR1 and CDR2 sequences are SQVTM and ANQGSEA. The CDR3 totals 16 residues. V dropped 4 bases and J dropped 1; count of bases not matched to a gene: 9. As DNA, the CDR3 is TGCAGCGTTGTTTCTATCCGGGACAGGGCCAAAAACATTCAGTACTTC. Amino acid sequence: CSVVSIRDRAKNIQYF.

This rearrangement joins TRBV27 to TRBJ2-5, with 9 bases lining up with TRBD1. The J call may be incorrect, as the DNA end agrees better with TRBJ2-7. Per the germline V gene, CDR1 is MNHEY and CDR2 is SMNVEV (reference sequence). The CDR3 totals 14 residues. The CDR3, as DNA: TGTGCCAGCGGATCCGGGACAGGGTACCACGAGCAGTACTTC. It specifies CASGSGTGYHEQYF.

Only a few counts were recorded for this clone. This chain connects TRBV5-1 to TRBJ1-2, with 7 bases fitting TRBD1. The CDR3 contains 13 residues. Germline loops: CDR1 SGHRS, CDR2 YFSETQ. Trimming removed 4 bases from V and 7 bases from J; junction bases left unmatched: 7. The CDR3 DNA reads TGCGCCAGCAGCGGAGGACAGGCTCTTGGCTACACCTTC. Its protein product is CASSGGQALGYTF. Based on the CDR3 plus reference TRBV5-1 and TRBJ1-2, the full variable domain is KAGVTQTPRYLIKTRGQQVTLSCSPISGHRSVSWYQQTPGQGLQFLFEYFSETQRNKGNFPGRFSGRQFSNSRSEMNVSTLELGDSALYLCASSGGQALGYTFGSGTRLTVV.

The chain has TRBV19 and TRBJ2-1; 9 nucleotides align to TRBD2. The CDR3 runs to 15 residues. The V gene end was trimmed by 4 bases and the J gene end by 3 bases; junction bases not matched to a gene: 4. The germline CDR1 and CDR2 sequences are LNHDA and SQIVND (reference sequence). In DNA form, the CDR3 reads TGTGCCAGTAGTACCCGGACTAGCGACTACAATGAGCAGTTCTTC. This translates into CASSTRTSDYNEQFF.

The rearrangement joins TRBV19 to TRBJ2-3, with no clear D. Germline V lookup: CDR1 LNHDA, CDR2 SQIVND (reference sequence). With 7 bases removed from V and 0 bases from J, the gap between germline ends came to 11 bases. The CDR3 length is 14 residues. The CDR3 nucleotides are TGTGCCAGTACCCGAGGCGGAAGCACAGATACGCAGTATTTT. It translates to CASTRGGSTDTQYF.